Sequencing of this TCR beta chain was carried out in a study of T cells in Graves' hyperthyroidism and ophthalmopathy. Trimming took off 6 bases at V and 3 bases at J, with 21 bases between the two ends. The CDR3 totals 16 residues. CDR1 and CDR2 (germline): SGHKS, YYEKEE (reference sequence). What was amplified from RNA transcripts were TCR beta CDR3 regions. The primer set for the first-round RT-PCR of the TCR CDR3 was HTBI. TCRdb passed the multiplex PCR reads through MiXCR, listing each CDR3 protein once. The sample shows approximately 210,000 distinct CDR3 sequences, roughly a sixth of them seen only once.

The V call is TRBV5-5, the J call TRBJ1-1; maybe TRBD1 (5 bases). Sequencing input: blood. This clonotype was sampled from a man aged 50 to 60 with Graves' hyperthyroidism. CDR3 loop: CASTLAGRKGYTEAFF. CDR3 DNA sequence: TGTGCCAGCACCCTAGCGGGCAGGAAGGGGTACACTGAAGCTTTCTTT.